This entry lists 6 T cell receptor beta chains sequenced from one sample in a study of blood T cell repertoires in COVID-19. Clones were read by immunoSEQ multiplex PCR, and TCRdb kept only the in-frame ones, dropping some. The table includes about 120,000 clones, around nine tenths detected once. Sequencing used peripheral blood. The receptors here all came from a man between 35 and 55 years old with acute or convalescent COVID-19.

The rearrangement links TRBV15 to TRBJ2-7; 7 positions match TRBD1. The CDR3 runs to 16 residues. J was trimmed by 3 bases and V by 4 bases; bases with no gene match: 12. Germline CDR1 and CDR2: LNHNV and YYDKDF (reference sequence). CDR3 sequence (DNA): TGTGCCACCAGCACCGGGACAGCCATCTCCTACTACGAGCAGTACTTC. Residues: CATSTGTAISYYEQYF.

The gene calls are TRBV15 and TRBJ1-3; D remains unclear. V was cut by 0 bases and J by 0 bases, with 3 bases left in between. Germline lookup yields CDR1 LNHNV and CDR2 YYDKDF (reference sequence). This CDR3 is built from 14 residues. The chain's CDR3 is CATSRDNSGNTIYF. CDR3 nucleotide sequence: TGTGCCACCAGCAGAGATAACTCTGGAAACACCATATATTTT.

This rearrangement joins TRBV7-7 to TRBJ2-1, with 14 positions matching TRBD2. CDR1 is SSHAT, CDR2 FNYEAQ, per germline (reference sequence). The CDR3 is 16 residues long. V was clipped by 0 bases and J by 6 bases; unmatched bases: 1. The CDR3 is CASSLAGLAGGNEQFF. In DNA form, the CDR3 reads TGTGCCAGCAGCTTAGCTGGACTAGCGGGAGGCAATGAGCAGTTCTTC.

The chain recombines TRBV7-9 with TRBJ1-4; 11 bases are shared with TRBD1. Germline CDR1 reads SEHNR; CDR2 reads FQNEAQ (reference sequence). V shed 5 bases, J shed 6 bases, and the junction held 5 bases outside the gene matches. CDR3 length equals 15 residues. The CDR3 sequence is CASSLRTGGDEKLFF. The CDR3 DNA follows: TGTGCCAGCAGCCTAAGGACAGGGGGCGATGAAAAACTGTTTTTT.

In DNA form, the CDR3 reads TGTGCCAGTAGTATAGGAACTGGGACAGGGGGATACTATGGCTACACCTTC. Amino acids: CASSIGTGTGGYYGYTF. The rearrangement uses TRBV19 and TRBJ1-2; 11 bases are shared with TRBD1. The CDR3 is made up of 17 amino acids. V lost 1 base to trimming and J lost 3 bases; unmatched junction nucleotides: 7. Germline CDR1 is LNHDA and CDR2 is SQIVND (reference sequence).

This rearrangement joins TRBV18 to TRBJ2-2, with D perhaps matching TRBD1 (5 bases). The germline V gene has CDR1 KGHSH and CDR2 LQKENI. The CDR3 consists of 16 residues. V was trimmed by 1 base and J by 2 bases, leaving 11 bases between them. Here the CDR3 DNA reads TGTGCCAGCTCACCACGGCAGGGAATTAACACCGGGGAGCTGTTTTTT. Translated, it gives CASSPRQGINTGELFF.